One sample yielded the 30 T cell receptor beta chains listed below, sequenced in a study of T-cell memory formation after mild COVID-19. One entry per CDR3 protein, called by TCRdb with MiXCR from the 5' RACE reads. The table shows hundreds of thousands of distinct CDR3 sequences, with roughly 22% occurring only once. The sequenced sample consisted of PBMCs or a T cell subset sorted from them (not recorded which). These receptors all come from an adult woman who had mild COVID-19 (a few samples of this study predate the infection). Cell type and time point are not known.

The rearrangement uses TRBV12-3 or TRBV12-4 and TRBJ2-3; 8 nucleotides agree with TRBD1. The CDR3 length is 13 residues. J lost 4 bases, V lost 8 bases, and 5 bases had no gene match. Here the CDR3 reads CASVTGEADTQYF. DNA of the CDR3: TGTGCCAGCGTGACAGGGGAAGCAGATACGCAGTATTTT.

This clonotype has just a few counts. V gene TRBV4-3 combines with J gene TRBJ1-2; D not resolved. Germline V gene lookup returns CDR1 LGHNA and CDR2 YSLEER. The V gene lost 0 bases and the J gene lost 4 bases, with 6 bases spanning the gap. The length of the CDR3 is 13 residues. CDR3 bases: TGCGCCAGCAGCCAAGACAGAGTCTATGGCTACACCTTC. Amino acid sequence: CASSQDRVYGYTF.

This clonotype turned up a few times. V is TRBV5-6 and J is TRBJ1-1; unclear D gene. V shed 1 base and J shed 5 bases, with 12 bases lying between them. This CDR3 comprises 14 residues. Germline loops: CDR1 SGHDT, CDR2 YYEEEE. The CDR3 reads CASSLMAGWTEAFF. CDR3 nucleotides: TGTGCCAGCAGCTTGATGGCAGGTTGGACTGAAGCTTTCTTT.

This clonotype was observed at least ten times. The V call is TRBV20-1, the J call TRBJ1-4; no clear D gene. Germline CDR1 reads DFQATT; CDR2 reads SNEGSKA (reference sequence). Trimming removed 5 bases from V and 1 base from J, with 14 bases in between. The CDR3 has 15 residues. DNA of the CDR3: TGCAGTGCTTTTCCCCCGGGGTTAACTAATGAAAAACTGTTTTTT. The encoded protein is CSAFPPGLTNEKLFF.

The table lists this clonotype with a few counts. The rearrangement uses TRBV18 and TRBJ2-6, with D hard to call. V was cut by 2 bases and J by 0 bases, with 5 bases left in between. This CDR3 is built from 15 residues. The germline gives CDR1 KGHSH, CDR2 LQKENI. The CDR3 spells CASSPVRSGANVLTF. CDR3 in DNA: TGTGCCAGCTCACCAGTCCGCTCTGGGGCCAACGTCCTGACTTTC.

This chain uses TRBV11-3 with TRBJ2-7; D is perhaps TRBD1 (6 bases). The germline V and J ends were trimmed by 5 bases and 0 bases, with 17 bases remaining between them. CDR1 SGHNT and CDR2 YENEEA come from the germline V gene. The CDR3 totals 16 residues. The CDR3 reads CASSPEWGPGSYEQYF. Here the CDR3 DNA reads TGTGCCAGCAGCCCCGAGTGGGGGCCTGGCTCCTACGAGCAGTACTTC.

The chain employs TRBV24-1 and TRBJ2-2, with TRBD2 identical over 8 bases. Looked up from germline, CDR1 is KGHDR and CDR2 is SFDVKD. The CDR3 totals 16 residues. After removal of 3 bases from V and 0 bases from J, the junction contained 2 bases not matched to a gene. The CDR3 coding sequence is TGTGCCACCAGTGATATAGCGGGATCGAACACCGGGGAGCTGTTTTTT. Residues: CATSDIAGSNTGELFF.

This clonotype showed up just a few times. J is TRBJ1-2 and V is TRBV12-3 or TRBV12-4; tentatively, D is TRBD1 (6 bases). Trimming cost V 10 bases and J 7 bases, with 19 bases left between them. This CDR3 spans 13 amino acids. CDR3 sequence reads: CATIDRISPGYTF. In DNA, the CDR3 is TGTGCCACCATAGACAGGATTTCCCCTGGCTACACCTTC.

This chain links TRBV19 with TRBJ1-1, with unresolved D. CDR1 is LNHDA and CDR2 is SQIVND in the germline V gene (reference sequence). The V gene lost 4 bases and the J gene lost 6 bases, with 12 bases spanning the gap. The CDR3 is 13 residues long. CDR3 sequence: CASSKNGIAEAFF. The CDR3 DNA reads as TGTGCCAGTAGTAAGAACGGGATAGCTGAAGCTTTCTTT.

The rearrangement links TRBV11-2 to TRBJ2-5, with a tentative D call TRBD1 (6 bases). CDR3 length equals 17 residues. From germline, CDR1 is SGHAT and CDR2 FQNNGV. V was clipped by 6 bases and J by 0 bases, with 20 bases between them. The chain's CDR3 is CASRPLRTALYQETQYF. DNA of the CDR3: TGTGCCAGCAGACCCTTAAGGACAGCTCTGTACCAAGAGACCCAGTACTTC.

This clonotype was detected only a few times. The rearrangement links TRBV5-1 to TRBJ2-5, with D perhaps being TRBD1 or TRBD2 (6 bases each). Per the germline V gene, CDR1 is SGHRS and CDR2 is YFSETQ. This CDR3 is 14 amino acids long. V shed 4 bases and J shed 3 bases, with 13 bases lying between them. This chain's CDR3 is CASSGRGEKETQYF. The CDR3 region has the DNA TGCGCCAGCAGCGGTAGGGGGGAAAAAGAGACCCAGTACTTC.

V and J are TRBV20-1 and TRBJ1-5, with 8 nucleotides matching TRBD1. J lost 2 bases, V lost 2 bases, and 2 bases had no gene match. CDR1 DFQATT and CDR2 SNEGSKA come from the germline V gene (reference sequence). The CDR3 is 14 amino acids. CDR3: CSARPGGGNQPQHF. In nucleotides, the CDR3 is TGCAGTGCTAGACCAGGGGGCGGCAATCAGCCCCAGCATTTT.

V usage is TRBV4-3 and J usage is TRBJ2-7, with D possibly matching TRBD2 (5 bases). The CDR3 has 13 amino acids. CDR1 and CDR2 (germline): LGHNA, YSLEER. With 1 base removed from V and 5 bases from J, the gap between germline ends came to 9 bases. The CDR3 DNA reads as TGCGCCAGCAGCCAAGCCGGGGTAAACGAGCAGTACTTC. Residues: CASSQAGVNEQYF.

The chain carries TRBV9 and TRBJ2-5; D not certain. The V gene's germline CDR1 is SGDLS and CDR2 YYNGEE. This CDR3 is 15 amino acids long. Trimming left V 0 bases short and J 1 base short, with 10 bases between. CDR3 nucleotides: TGTGCCAGCAGCGTAGCAGGCTTCGCCCAAGAGACCCAGTACTTC. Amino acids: CASSVAGFAQETQYF.

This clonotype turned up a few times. The CDR3 DNA reads TGTGCCAGCAGTGAATATTGGGGGGCCAAAAACATTCAGTACTTC. Translating it yields CASSEYWGAKNIQYF. The chain carries TRBV6-6 and TRBJ2-4; D may correspond to TRBD1 or TRBD2 (5 bases each). This CDR3 has 15 amino acids. Trimming took 5 bases from V and 1 from J, leaving 12 bases between them. Germline V CDR1 and CDR2: MNHNY, SVGAGI (reference sequence).

CDR3 region: CASSFENGDTEAFF. The CDR3, as DNA: TGTGCCAGCAGTTTCGAGAACGGGGACACTGAAGCTTTCTTT. The chain links TRBV6-5 to TRBJ1-1; no clear D gene. V shed 4 bases and J shed 3 bases, with 12 bases lying between them. Germline CDR1 and CDR2: MNHEY and SVGAGI. The length of the CDR3 is 14 residues.

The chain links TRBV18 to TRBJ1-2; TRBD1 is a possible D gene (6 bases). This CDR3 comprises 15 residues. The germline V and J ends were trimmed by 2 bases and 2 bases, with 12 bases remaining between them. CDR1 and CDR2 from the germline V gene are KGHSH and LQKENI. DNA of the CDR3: TGTGCCAGCTCACCAGAATCGGGACAAAACTATGGCTACACCTTC. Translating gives CASSPESGQNYGYTF.

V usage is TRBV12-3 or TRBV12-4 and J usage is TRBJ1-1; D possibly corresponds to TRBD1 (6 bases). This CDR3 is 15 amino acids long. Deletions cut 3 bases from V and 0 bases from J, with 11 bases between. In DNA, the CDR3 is TGTGCCAGCAGTTTTCATGGGACAATGAACACTGAAGCTTTCTTT. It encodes CASSFHGTMNTEAFF.

In DNA form, the CDR3 reads TGTGCCAGCAGTTCCGTAGGGGAGCCCCAGCATTTT. Translation: CASSSVGEPQHF. J is TRBJ1-5 and V is TRBV27; possible D gene TRBD1, 5 bases. The CDR3 contains 12 residues. Germline V CDR1 and CDR2: MNHEY, SMNVEV (reference sequence). V gave up 4 bases and J gave up 8 bases, with 9 bases separating them.

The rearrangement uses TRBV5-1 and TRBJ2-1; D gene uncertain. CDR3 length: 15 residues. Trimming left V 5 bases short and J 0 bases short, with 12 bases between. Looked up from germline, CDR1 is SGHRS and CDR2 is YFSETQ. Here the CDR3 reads CASSPRTYSYNEQFF. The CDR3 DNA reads TGCGCCAGCAGTCCAAGGACCTACTCCTACAATGAGCAGTTCTTC.

The CDR3 nucleotides are TGTGCCAGCAGCTTAACGGGCCGTGGGACCCAGTACTTC. It encodes CASSLTGRGTQYF. The chain uses TRBV7-3 and TRBJ2-5; unclear D gene. The CDR3 has 13 amino acids. Per the germline V gene, CDR1 is SGHTA and CDR2 is FQGTGA. V was clipped by 0 bases and J by 7 bases, with 9 bases between them.

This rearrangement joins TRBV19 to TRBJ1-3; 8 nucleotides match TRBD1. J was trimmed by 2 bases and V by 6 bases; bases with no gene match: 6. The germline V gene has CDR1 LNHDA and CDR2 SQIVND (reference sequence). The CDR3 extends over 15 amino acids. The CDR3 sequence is CASSTGQGTGNTIYF. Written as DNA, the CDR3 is TGTGCCAGTAGCACCGGACAGGGAACTGGAAACACCATATATTTT.

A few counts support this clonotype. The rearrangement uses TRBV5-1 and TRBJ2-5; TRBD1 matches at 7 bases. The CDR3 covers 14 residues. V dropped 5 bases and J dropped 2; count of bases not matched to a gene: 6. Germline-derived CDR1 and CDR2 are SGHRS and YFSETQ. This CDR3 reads CASRQTGEQETQYF. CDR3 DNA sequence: TGCGCCAGCAGACAAACAGGGGAACAAGAGACCCAGTACTTC.

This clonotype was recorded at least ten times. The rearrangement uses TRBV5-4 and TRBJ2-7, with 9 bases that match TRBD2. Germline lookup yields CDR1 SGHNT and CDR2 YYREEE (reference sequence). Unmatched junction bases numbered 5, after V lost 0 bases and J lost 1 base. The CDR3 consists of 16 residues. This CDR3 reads CASSLGSGGRSYEQYF. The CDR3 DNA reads TGTGCCAGCAGCTTGGGAAGCGGGGGGCGATCCTACGAGCAGTACTTC. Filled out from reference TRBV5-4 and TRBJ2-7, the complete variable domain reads ETGVTQSPTHLIKTRGQQVTLRCSSQSGHNTVSWYQQALGQGPQFIFQYYREEENGRGNFPPRFSGLQFPNYSSELNVNALELDDSALYLCASSLGSGGRSYEQYFGPGTRLTVT.

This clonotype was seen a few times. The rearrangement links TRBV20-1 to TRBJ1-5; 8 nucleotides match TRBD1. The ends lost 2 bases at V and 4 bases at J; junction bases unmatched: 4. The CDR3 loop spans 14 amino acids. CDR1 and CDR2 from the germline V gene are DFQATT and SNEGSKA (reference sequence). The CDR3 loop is CSARQGAGNQPQHF. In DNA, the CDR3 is TGCAGTGCTAGACAGGGGGCGGGAAATCAGCCCCAGCATTTT.

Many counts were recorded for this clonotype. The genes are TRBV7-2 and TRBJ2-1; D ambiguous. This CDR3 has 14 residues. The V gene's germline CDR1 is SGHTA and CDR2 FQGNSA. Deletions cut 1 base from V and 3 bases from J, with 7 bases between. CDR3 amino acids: CASSLDSFYNEQFF. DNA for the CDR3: TGTGCCAGCAGCTTAGATAGCTTCTACAATGAGCAGTTCTTC.

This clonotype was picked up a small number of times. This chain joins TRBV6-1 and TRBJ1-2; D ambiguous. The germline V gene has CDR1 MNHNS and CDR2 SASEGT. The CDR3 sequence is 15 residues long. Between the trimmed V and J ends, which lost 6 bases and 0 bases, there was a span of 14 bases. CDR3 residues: CASSPWGMTNYGYTF. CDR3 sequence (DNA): TGTGCCAGCAGCCCCTGGGGTATGACTAACTATGGCTACACCTTC.

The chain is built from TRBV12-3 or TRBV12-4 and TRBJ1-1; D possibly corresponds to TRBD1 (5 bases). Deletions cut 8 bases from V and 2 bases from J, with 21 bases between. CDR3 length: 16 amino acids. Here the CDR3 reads CASRSGGGLLNTEAFF. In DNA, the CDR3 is TGTGCCAGCCGCTCTGGGGGAGGGCTTTTAAACACTGAAGCTTTCTTT.

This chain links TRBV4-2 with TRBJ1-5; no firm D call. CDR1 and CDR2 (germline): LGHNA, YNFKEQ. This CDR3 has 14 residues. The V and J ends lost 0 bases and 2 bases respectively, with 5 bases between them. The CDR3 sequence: CASSQEWGNQPQHF. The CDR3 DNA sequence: TGTGCCAGCAGCCAAGAGTGGGGCAATCAGCCCCAGCATTTT.

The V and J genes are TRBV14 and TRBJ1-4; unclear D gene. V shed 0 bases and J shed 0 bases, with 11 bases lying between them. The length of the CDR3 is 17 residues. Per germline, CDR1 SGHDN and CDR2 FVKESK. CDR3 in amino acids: CASSQDLYGATNEKLFF. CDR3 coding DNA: TGTGCCAGCAGCCAAGATCTTTACGGGGCAACTAATGAAAAACTGTTTTTT.